These 28 T cell receptor beta chains came from one sample sequenced in a study of technical replicates of blood from several donors. TCRdb keeps only in-frame clones here, not all; method: immunoSEQ multiplex PCR. The data show some 50,000 clones, 94% seen once. Sequencing was performed on T cells isolated from PBMCs. The receptors were gathered from a human donor in good health.

The J gene is TRBJ2-7, the V gene TRBV14; a weak D match, TRBD1 (5 bases). The ends were cut back, 1 base at V and 6 bases at J, with 13 bases in the middle. The CDR3 loop spans 14 amino acids. From germline, CDR1 is SGHDN and CDR2 FVKESK. The CDR3 sequence is CASSQAMKGIEQYF. The CDR3 bases are TGTGCCAGCAGCCAAGCCATGAAGGGGATCGAGCAGTACTTC.

For the CDR3, the DNA is TGTGCCAGCAGCTTAGGGGGGGGCGCGGCGGGCAATCAGCCCCAGCATTTT. This sequence encodes CASSLGGGAAGNQPQHF. The J gene is TRBJ1-5, the V gene TRBV7-9, with a weak D call TRBD1 (6 bases). CDR1 is SEHNR and CDR2 is FQNEAQ in the germline V gene (reference sequence). Trimming left V 1 base short and J 2 bases short, with 15 bases between. This CDR3 spans 17 amino acids.

CDR3 nucleotide sequence: TGTGCCAGCTCAATCGGACTAGCGGGGGCCTCCTACGAGCAGTACTTC. As protein: CASSIGLAGASYEQYF. The chain couples TRBV18 to TRBJ2-7, with TRBD2 matching 13 bases. The CDR3 length is 16 residues. Germline V gives CDR1 KGHSH, CDR2 LQKENI. After removal of 5 bases from V and 0 bases from J, the junction contained 4 bases not matched to a gene.

The rearrangement uses TRBV28 and TRBJ2-6; no definite D call. Germline V gene lookup returns CDR1 MDHEN and CDR2 SYDVKM. This CDR3 spans 14 amino acids. The V and J ends lost 6 bases and 4 bases respectively, with 10 bases between them. The CDR3 DNA reads TGTGCCAGCAGCCGAGTTTGGGGGGCCAACGTCCTGACTTTC. Its protein is CASSRVWGANVLTF.

The V and J genes are TRBV29-1 and TRBJ2-1, with D possibly being TRBD2 (6 bases). Trimming cost V 4 bases and J 0 bases, with 10 bases left between them. This CDR3 contains 14 residues. CDR1 and CDR2 (germline): SQVTM, ANQGSEA. CDR3 in DNA: TGCAGCGTTGGGACTAAAAGCTCCTACAATGAGCAGTTCTTC. As protein: CSVGTKSSYNEQFF.

The chain combines TRBV9 with TRBJ2-7, with TRBD2 matching 8 bases. This CDR3 contains 15 residues. With 4 bases clipped from V and 2 bases from J, the junction kept 8 bases outside the gene matches. Germline V gene sequence: CDR1 SGDLS, CDR2 YYNGEE. The CDR3 region has the DNA TGTGCCAGCAGCCCGTATAGCGGGACCGCCTACGAGCAGTACTTC. Protein: CASSPYSGTAYEQYF.

The chain has TRBV28 and TRBJ2-7, with a possible D match to TRBD1 (6 bases). There are 13 residues in the CDR3. The ends were cut back, 10 bases at V and 0 bases at J, with 13 bases in the middle. Per the germline V gene, CDR1 is MDHEN and CDR2 is SYDVKM. As DNA, the CDR3 is TGTGCCACCTTCGGACAGAACTCCTACGAGCAGTACTTC. Amino acid sequence: CATFGQNSYEQYF.

V gene TRBV5-4 combines with J gene TRBJ2-7, with 8 bases lining up with TRBD2. The V gene's germline CDR1 is SGHNT and CDR2 YYREEE (reference sequence). The CDR3 covers 14 residues. J was trimmed by 7 bases and V by 0 bases; bases with no gene match: 6. In nucleotides, the CDR3 is TGTGCCAGCAGCTTGGCCGGGGGGGATGGGGAGCAGTACTTC. Residues: CASSLAGGDGEQYF.

In DNA, the CDR3 is TGTGCCAGCAGTTACTCGACAGTTCCCCTTAACTATGGCTACACCTTC. Translated, it gives CASSYSTVPLNYGYTF. The V gene is TRBV6-6, the J gene TRBJ1-2; weak D call: TRBD1 (5 bases). CDR1 is MNHNY and CDR2 is SVGAGI in the germline V gene (reference sequence). Between the trimmed V and J ends, which lost 0 bases and 1 base, there was a span of 12 bases. This CDR3 spans 16 amino acids.

The gene calls are TRBV7-6 and TRBJ1-1; D not resolved. Trimming removed 3 bases at V and 1 base at J, with 6 bases between. The CDR3 totals 13 residues. Germline values: CDR1 SGHVS, CDR2 FNYEAQ. The CDR3 loop is CASSFSGNTEAFF. CDR3 nucleotide sequence: TGTGCCAGCAGCTTTTCCGGGAACACTGAAGCTTTCTTT.

The genes are TRBV7-9 and TRBJ2-5; D might be TRBD2 (5 bases). The germline V and J ends were trimmed by 1 base and 9 bases, with 9 bases remaining between them. CDR1 SEHNR and CDR2 FQNEAQ come from the germline V gene (reference sequence). CDR3 length: 12 residues. In DNA form, the CDR3 reads TGTGCCAGCAGCTTAGATAAGAGGGCCCAGTACTTC. Its translation: CASSLDKRAQYF.

The V call is TRBV5-1, the J call TRBJ2-3; 7 bases line up with TRBD2. The trim removed 0 bases at V and 10 bases at J, leaving 11 bases unmatched. This CDR3 region has 15 residues. The germline V gene has CDR1 SGHRS and CDR2 YFSETQ. CDR3 bases: TGCGCCAGCAGCTTGGAAGGGACTACCCTGAGAGCGCAGTATTTT. Protein product: CASSLEGTTLRAQYF.

The rearrangement uses TRBV10-3 and TRBJ2-5, with D possibly being TRBD1 (6 bases). The germline V gene has CDR1 ENHRY and CDR2 SYGVKD. CDR3 length equals 13 residues. The germline V and J ends were trimmed by 8 bases and 0 bases, with 10 bases remaining between them. The chain's CDR3 is CAIGTGYQETQYF. The CDR3 region has the DNA TGTGCCATCGGAACAGGGTACCAAGAGACCCAGTACTTC.

The rearrangement joins TRBV7-9 to TRBJ1-1, with D maybe TRBD1 (5 bases). Trimming stripped 3 bases from V and 5 bases from J, with 7 bases between. The CDR3 length is 12 residues. Germline V CDR1 and CDR2: SEHNR, FQNEAQ (reference sequence). CDR3 sequence: CASSFAGTEAFF. DNA for the CDR3: TGTGCCAGCAGCTTCGCAGGGACTGAAGCTTTCTTT.

The gene calls are TRBV5-6 and TRBJ2-5; 10 nucleotides agree with TRBD1. Looked up from germline, CDR1 is SGHDT and CDR2 is YYEEEE. This CDR3 is 13 amino acids long. Trimming removed 4 bases from V and 3 bases from J; junction bases left unmatched: 0. CDR3 amino acids: CASSGTGEETQYF. CDR3 nucleotides: TGTGCCAGCAGCGGGACAGGGGAAGAGACCCAGTACTTC. The full variable domain, its missing parts supplied by reference TRBV5-6 and TRBJ2-5, is DAGVTQSPTHLIKTRGQQVTLRCSPKSGHDTVSWYQQALGQGPQFIFQYYEEEERQRGNFPDRFSGHQFPNYSSELNVNALLLGDSALYLCASSGTGEETQYFGPGTRLLVL.

The chain uses TRBV18 and TRBJ1-3; the D is unclear. The CDR3 sequence is 16 residues long. Germline lookup yields CDR1 KGHSH and CDR2 LQKENI. Trimming took 2 bases from V and 3 from J, leaving 14 bases between them. CDR3: CASSPGEGGYGNTIYF. CDR3 nucleotide sequence: TGTGCCAGCTCACCAGGAGAGGGTGGATATGGAAACACCATATATTTT.

This clone has only one observation. The rearrangement links TRBV28 to TRBJ2-7; no definite D call. This CDR3 comprises 13 residues. V was shortened by 10 bases and J by 2 bases, with 15 bases between the two germline ends. Germline values: CDR1 MDHEN, CDR2 SYDVKM. The CDR3 nucleotides are TGTGCCACCAATCGAGGCAGTCCCTACGAGCAGTACTTC. It codes for CATNRGSPYEQYF.

The gene calls are TRBV5-1 and TRBJ2-1; TRBD2 matches 10 bases. J gave up 2 bases and V 5 bases, and 7 bases lay outside the gene matches. Germline values: CDR1 SGHRS, CDR2 YFSETQ. This CDR3 has 16 amino acids. CDR3 in amino acids: CASRPSGLAAYNEQFF. CDR3 sequence (DNA): TGCGCCAGCAGACCATCTGGACTAGCGGCCTACAATGAGCAGTTCTTC.

This clone was recorded once. The V call is TRBV5-1, the J call TRBJ2-3; 8 nucleotides agree with TRBD1. The CDR3 is 16 residues long. Unmatched junction bases numbered 12, after V lost 4 bases and J lost 5 bases. Looked up from germline, CDR1 is SGHRS and CDR2 is YFSETQ. The CDR3 here is CASSMQGARGKDTQYF. As DNA, the CDR3 is TGCGCCAGCAGCATGCAGGGGGCGCGGGGAAAAGATACGCAGTATTTT.

V gene TRBV29-1 combines with J gene TRBJ2-2; the match to TRBD2 covers 10 bases. V gave up 7 bases and J gave up 7 bases; unmatched junction bases: 9. The CDR3 covers 14 residues. Per the germline V gene, CDR1 is SQVTM and CDR2 is ANQGSEA. The CDR3 protein is CSALSGRASGELFF. DNA for the CDR3: TGCAGCGCTCTAAGCGGGAGGGCGAGCGGGGAGCTGTTTTTT.

V usage is TRBV10-2 and J usage is TRBJ2-2, with 7 nucleotides matching TRBD2. The CDR3 runs 15 residues. V was pared by 4 bases and J by 4 bases, with 6 bases of the junction left unmatched. Germline assignment: CDR1 WSHSY and CDR2 SAAADI. This chain's CDR3 is CASSGTGEGTGELFF. The CDR3 DNA reads TGCGCCAGCAGTGGCACTGGGGAGGGCACCGGGGAGCTGTTTTTT.

J is TRBJ2-1 and V is TRBV28, with D possibly matching TRBD1 (5 bases). Germline V gene sequence: CDR1 MDHEN, CDR2 SYDVKM. This CDR3 is built from 15 residues. The germline V and J ends were trimmed by 3 bases and 4 bases, with 13 bases remaining between them. The CDR3 spells CASSLLQGPYNEQFF. CDR3 nucleotides: TGTGCCAGCAGTTTGCTGCAGGGCCCTTACAATGAGCAGTTCTTC.

V is TRBV14 and J is TRBJ1-5; weak D call: TRBD1 (5 bases). V was pared by 4 bases and J by 4 bases, with 11 bases between. Germline loops: CDR1 SGHDN, CDR2 FVKESK. The length of the CDR3 is 14 residues. The CDR3 region is CASSRWGGNQPQHF. CDR3 DNA: TGTGCCAGCAGCCGTTGGGGGGGAAATCAGCCCCAGCATTTT.

This clone was seen once. The chain uses TRBV20-1 and TRBJ1-3; the D is unclear. CDR3 length equals 11 residues. Trimming pared 6 bases from V and 2 bases from J, leaving 5 bases between. CDR1 and CDR2 (germline): DFQATT, SNEGSKA (reference sequence). The CDR3 protein is CSAPAGNTIYF. In DNA form, the CDR3 reads TGCAGTGCCCCGGCTGGAAACACCATATATTTT.

This chain links TRBV10-1 with TRBJ2-1; the match to TRBD2 covers 7 bases. The germline V gene has CDR1 WNHNN and CDR2 SYGVQD (reference sequence). V shed 3 bases and J 8 bases; nucleotides not matched to a gene: 7. This CDR3 region has 14 residues. The CDR3 here is CASSEGGRLDEQFF. The CDR3 DNA sequence: TGCGCCAGCAGTGAAGGCGGGAGACTGGATGAGCAGTTCTTC.

The V call is TRBV28, the J call TRBJ1-1; no clear D. Germline lookup yields CDR1 MDHEN and CDR2 SYDVKM. V gave up 5 bases and J gave up 7 bases, with 14 bases separating them. CDR3 length equals 13 residues. CDR3 protein: CASSNQISFEAFF. In DNA form, the CDR3 reads TGTGCCAGCAGTAATCAGATCTCCTTTGAAGCTTTCTTT.

This sequence joins TRBV18 and TRBJ2-7; TRBD1 matches at 7 bases. V dropped 4 bases and J dropped 3; count of bases not matched to a gene: 6. The CDR3 spans 14 residues. The germline gives CDR1 KGHSH, CDR2 LQKENI. In nucleotides, the CDR3 is TGTGCCAGCTCACGGACGGGACAGATCTACGAGCAGTACTTC. Protein sequence: CASSRTGQIYEQYF.

The genes are TRBV7-9 and TRBJ1-1; 7 bases fit TRBD1. This CDR3 contains 12 residues. Germline V gene data show CDR1 as SEHNR and CDR2 as FQNEAQ (reference sequence). J was trimmed by 12 bases and V by 5 bases; bases with no gene match: 9. CDR3 residues: CASSQDRATPFF. Here the CDR3 DNA reads TGTGCCAGCAGCCAAGACAGGGCGACGCCTTTCTTT.